The clone carrying this TCR beta chain has only a few counts. The data were taken from a study of response to subunit inactivated influenza vaccine. Each CDR3 protein is one row after TCRdb ran MiXCR on the RT-PCR reads. The sample includes around 710,000 distinct CDR3 sequences, approximately 14% of them seen just once. The ends lost 6 bases at V and 3 bases at J; junction bases unmatched: 6. The CDR3 has 14 amino acids. Germline loops: CDR1 ENHRY, CDR2 SYGVKD. The sequence was collected from a man aged 50 to 59 who received an inactivated influenza vaccine. This chain joins TRBV10-3 and TRBJ2-3; 7 nucleotides line up with TRBD1. This material consisted of PBMCs from blood, taken roughly 15 days before vaccination. The CDR3 coding sequence is TGTGCCATCAGAAGGGACAGCGAAACAGATACGCAGTATTTT. This sequence encodes CAIRRDSETDTQYF.